This T cell receptor beta chain was sequenced in a study of blood T cell repertoires in COVID-19. Germline V lookup: CDR1 SGHDT, CDR2 YYEEEE. There are 15 residues in the CDR3. V dropped 3 bases and J dropped 0 bases, with 12 bases sitting between them. Method: immunoSEQ multiplex PCR; TCRdb's copy keeps in-frame clones and lacks some. Of 140,000 to 150,000 clones detected, around 84% appear once; the ten largest clones hold over 10%. The sequence was obtained from a man between 60 and 75 years old with active or convalescent COVID-19. Source material: peripheral blood. The chain joins TRBV5-6 to TRBJ1-1; D may be TRBD1 (5 bases). The CDR3 nucleotides read TGTGCCAGCAGCTCATACAGGAGCATGAACACTGAAGCTTTCTTT. This gives the protein CASSSYRSMNTEAFF.